This is a list of T cell receptor beta chains from one sample in a study of identical twins. Each CDR3 protein is one row after TCRdb ran MiXCR on the 5' RACE reads. This table holds 510,000 or so distinct CDR3 sequences, nearly 15% found once. These same records also appear under a second study, on yellow fever vaccine responses in identical twins.

Sequencing was carried out using CD4+ T cells sorted from blood. These receptors all come from a woman aged 18-29 years in good health. Each CDR3 is given with its conserved first and last residue. The order of the fields is D gene, J gene, V gene, clone size, CDR3 protein, CDR3 DNA. D genes are given only for firm matches. Size is stated for part of the rows, as once, few or many counts, or as a class when the clone is expanded.

D gene: TRBD1; J gene: TRBJ2-5; V gene: TRBV5-6; clone size: few; CDR3 protein: CASSLQGRQYF; CDR3 DNA: TGTGCCAGCAGCTTACAGGGGCGGCAGTACTTC
D gene: TRBD1; J gene: TRBJ1-5; V gene: TRBV20-1; clone size: -; CDR3 protein: CSARDPSQFGTGQFNQPQHF; CDR3 DNA: TGCAGTGCTAGAGACCCTTCCCAATTCGGGACAGGGCAATTCAATCAGCCCCAGCATTTT
D gene: -; J gene: TRBJ1-2; V gene: TRBV7-2; clone size: many; CDR3 protein: CASSFGQTYGYTF; CDR3 DNA: TGTGCCAGCAGCTTCGGACAGACCTATGGCTACACCTTC
D gene: TRBD1; J gene: TRBJ1-2; V gene: TRBV5-1; clone size: -; CDR3 protein: CASSGGTADYGYTF; CDR3 DNA: TGCGCCAGCAGCGGTGGGACAGCGGACTATGGCTACACCTTC
D gene: -; J gene: TRBJ2-7; V gene: TRBV28; clone size: -; CDR3 protein: CASSLRVGKYEQYF; CDR3 DNA: TGTGCCAGCAGTTTACGGGTAGGGAAATACGAGCAGTACTTC
D gene: -; J gene: TRBJ1-2; V gene: TRBV27; clone size: -; CDR3 protein: CASSSLEGRGYGYTF; CDR3 DNA: TGTGCCAGCAGTTCCCTGGAGGGCCGTGGCTATGGCTACACCTTC
D gene: TRBD2; J gene: TRBJ2-3; V gene: TRBV15; clone size: many; CDR3 protein: CATSRKAGGSTDTQYF; CDR3 DNA: TGTGCCACCAGCAGAAAAGCGGGGGGCAGCACAGATACGCAGTATTTT
D gene: -; J gene: TRBJ1-1; V gene: TRBV7-2; clone size: -; CDR3 protein: CASSLQGQFFTEAFF; CDR3 DNA: TGTGCCAGCAGCTTACAGGGCCAGTTTTTCACGGAAGCTTTCTTT
D gene: -; J gene: TRBJ1-4; V gene: TRBV2; clone size: -; CDR3 protein: CASRTESTNEKLFF; CDR3 DNA: TGTGCCAGCAGGACAGAGTCAACTAATGAAAAACTGTTTTTT
D gene: -; J gene: TRBJ2-2; V gene: TRBV5-5; clone size: -; CDR3 protein: CASTSAGTNLYTGELFF; CDR3 DNA: TGTGCCAGCACCTCGGCCGGGACGAACTTGTACACCGGGGAGCTGTTTTTT
D gene: -; J gene: TRBJ2-5; V gene: TRBV7-2; clone size: -; CDR3 protein: CASRWAGGSQETQYF; CDR3 DNA: TGTGCCAGCAGGTGGGCCGGGGGATCTCAAGAGACCCAGTACTTC
D gene: TRBD2; J gene: TRBJ2-7; V gene: TRBV11-1; clone size: many; CDR3 protein: CASSPLQRKGLANSYEQYF; CDR3 DNA: TGTGCCAGCAGCCCATTACAACGAAAGGGACTAGCGAACTCCTACGAGCAGTACTTC
D gene: -; J gene: TRBJ2-1; V gene: TRBV3-1; clone size: -; CDR3 protein: CASSADRGAGSYNEQFF; CDR3 DNA: TGTGCCAGCAGCGCCGATCGGGGGGCGGGGAGTTACAATGAGCAGTTCTTC
D gene: TRBD1; J gene: TRBJ2-2; V gene: TRBV2; clone size: many; CDR3 protein: CASSWTGGYTGELFF; CDR3 DNA: TGTGCCAGCAGTTGGACAGGGGGTTACACCGGGGAGCTGTTTTTT
D gene: TRBD2; J gene: TRBJ2-7; V gene: TRBV12-3/TRBV12-4; clone size: many; CDR3 protein: CASSLPRGEQYF; CDR3 DNA: TGTGCCAGCAGTTTACCGCGGGGGGAGCAGTACTTC
D gene: -; J gene: TRBJ2-3; V gene: TRBV3-1; clone size: -; CDR3 protein: CASSLRVLPDTQYF; CDR3 DNA: TGTGCCAGCAGCCTTCGGGTCCTCCCCGATACGCAGTATTTT
D gene: -; J gene: TRBJ1-1; V gene: TRBV5-1; clone size: -; CDR3 protein: CASRTGMNTEAFF; CDR3 DNA: TGCGCCAGCAGGACAGGAATGAACACTGAAGCTTTCTTT
D gene: -; J gene: TRBJ2-3; V gene: TRBV29-1; clone size: few; CDR3 protein: CSVDTDSYTQYF; CDR3 DNA: TGCAGCGTTGACACAGATTCTTATACGCAGTATTTT
D gene: -; J gene: TRBJ1-1; V gene: TRBV2; clone size: few; CDR3 protein: CASRPSWGNTEAFF; CDR3 DNA: TGTGCCAGCAGGCCATCGTGGGGAAACACTGAAGCTTTCTTT
D gene: TRBD1; J gene: TRBJ2-3; V gene: TRBV24-1; clone size: few; CDR3 protein: CATSDFGQGGTDTQYF; CDR3 DNA: TGTGCCACCAGTGATTTCGGACAGGGGGGCACAGATACGCAGTATTTT
D gene: -; J gene: TRBJ2-7; V gene: TRBV25-1; clone size: few; CDR3 protein: CASSEKPFGEQYF; CDR3 DNA: TGTGCCAGCAGTGAAAAACCGTTCGGCGAGCAGTACTTC
D gene: TRBD2; J gene: TRBJ2-1; V gene: TRBV11-2; clone size: -; CDR3 protein: CASSISGGVHEQFF; CDR3 DNA: TGTGCCAGCAGTATTAGCGGGGGGGTCCATGAGCAGTTCTTC
D gene: -; J gene: TRBJ2-3; V gene: TRBV10-3; clone size: few; CDR3 protein: CAISGTQDTQYF; CDR3 DNA: TGTGCCATCAGTGGGACACAAGATACGCAGTATTTT